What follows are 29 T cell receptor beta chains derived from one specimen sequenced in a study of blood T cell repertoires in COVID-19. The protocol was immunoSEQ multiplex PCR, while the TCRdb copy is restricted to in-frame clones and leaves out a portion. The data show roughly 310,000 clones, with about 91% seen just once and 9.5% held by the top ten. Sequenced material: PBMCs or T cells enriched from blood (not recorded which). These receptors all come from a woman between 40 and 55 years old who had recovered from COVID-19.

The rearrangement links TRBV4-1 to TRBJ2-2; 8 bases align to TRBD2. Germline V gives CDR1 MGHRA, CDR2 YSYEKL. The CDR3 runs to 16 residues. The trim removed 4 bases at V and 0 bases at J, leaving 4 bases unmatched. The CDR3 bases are TGCGCCAGCAGCCGGACTAGCCCAACGAACACCGGGGAGCTGTTTTTT. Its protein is CASSRTSPTNTGELFF.

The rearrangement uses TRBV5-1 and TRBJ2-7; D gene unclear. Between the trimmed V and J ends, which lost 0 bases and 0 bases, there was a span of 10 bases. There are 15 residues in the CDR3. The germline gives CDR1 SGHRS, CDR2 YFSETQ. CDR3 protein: CASSLDDSVSYEQYF. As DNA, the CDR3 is TGCGCCAGCAGCTTGGATGACTCCGTCTCCTACGAGCAGTACTTC. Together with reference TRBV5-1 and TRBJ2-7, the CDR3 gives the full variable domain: KAGVTQTPRYLIKTRGQQVTLSCSPISGHRSVSWYQQTPGQGLQFLFEYFSETQRNKGNFPGRFSGRQFSNSRSEMNVSTLELGDSALYLCASSLDDSVSYEQYFGPGTRLTVT.

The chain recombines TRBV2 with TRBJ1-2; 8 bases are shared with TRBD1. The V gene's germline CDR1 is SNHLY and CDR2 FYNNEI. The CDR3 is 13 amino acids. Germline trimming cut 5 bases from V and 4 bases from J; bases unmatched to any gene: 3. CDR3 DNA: TGTGCCAGCAGTACAGGGGGAGTCTATGGCTACACCTTC. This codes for CASSTGGVYGYTF.

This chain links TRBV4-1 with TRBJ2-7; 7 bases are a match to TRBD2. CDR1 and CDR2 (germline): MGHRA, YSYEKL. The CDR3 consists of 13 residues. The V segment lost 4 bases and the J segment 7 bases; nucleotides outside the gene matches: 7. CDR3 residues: CASSRFLGGEQYF. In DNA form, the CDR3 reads TGCGCCAGCAGCCGTTTCCTCGGGGGGGAGCAGTACTTC.

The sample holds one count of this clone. The DNA for the CDR3 is TGTGCCAGCAGCTTAGGAGGAAACTATGGCTACACCTTC. It is translated as CASSLGGNYGYTF. This sequence joins TRBV7-2 and TRBJ1-2; D gene ambiguous. With 1 base removed from V and 2 bases from J, the gap between germline ends came to 5 bases. Germline CDR1 is SGHTA and CDR2 is FQGNSA. CDR3 length: 13 amino acids.

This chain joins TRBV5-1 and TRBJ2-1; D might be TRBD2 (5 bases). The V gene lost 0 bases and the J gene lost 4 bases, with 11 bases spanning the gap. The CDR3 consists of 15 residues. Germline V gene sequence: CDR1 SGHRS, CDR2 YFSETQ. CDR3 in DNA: TGCGCCAGCAGCTTGGAGGGTAGCGCATACAATGAGCAGTTCTTC. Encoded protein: CASSLEGSAYNEQFF.

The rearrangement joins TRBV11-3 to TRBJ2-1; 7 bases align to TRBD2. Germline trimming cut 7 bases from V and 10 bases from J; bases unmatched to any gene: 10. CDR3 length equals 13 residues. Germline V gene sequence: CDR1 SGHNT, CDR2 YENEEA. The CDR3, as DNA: TGTGCCAGCACCCCCGGGAGGTATAAGGAGCAGTTCTTC. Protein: CASTPGRYKEQFF.

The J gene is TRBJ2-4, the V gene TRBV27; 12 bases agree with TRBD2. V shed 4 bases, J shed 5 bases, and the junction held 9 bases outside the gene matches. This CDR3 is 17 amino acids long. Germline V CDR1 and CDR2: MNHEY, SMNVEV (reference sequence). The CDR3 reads CASSSGPSGRAENIQYF. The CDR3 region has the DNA TGTGCCAGCAGTTCCGGCCCTAGCGGGAGGGCAGAAAACATTCAGTACTTC.

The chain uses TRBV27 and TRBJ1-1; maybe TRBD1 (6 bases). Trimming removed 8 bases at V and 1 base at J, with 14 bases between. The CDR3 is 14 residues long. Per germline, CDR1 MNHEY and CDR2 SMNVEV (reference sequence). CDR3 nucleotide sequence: TGTGCCAGCCGCTATATGACAGGGAACACTGAAGCTTTCTTT. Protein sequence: CASRYMTGNTEAFF.

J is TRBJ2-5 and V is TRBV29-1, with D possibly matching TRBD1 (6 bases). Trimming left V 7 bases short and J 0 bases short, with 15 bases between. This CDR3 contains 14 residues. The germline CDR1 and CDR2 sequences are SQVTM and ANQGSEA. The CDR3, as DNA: TGCAGCGGATCACAGGGCATACACCAAGAGACCCAGTACTTC. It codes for CSGSQGIHQETQYF.

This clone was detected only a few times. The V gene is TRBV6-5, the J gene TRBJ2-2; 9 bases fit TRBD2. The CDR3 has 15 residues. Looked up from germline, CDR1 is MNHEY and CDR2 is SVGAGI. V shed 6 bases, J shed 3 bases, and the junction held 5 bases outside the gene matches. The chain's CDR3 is CASRGGGADTGELFF. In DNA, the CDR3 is TGTGCCAGCAGGGGCGGGGGGGCCGACACCGGGGAGCTGTTTTTT.

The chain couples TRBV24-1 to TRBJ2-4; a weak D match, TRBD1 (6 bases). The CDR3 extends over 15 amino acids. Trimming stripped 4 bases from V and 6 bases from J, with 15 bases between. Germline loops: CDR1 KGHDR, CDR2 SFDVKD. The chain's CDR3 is CATSDASPQGNIQYF. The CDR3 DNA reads TGTGCCACCAGTGACGCTTCTCCACAGGGAAACATTCAGTACTTC.

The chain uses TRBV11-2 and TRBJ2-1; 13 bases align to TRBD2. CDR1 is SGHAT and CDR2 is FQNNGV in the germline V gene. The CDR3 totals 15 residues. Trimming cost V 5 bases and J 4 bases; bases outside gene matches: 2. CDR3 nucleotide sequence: TGTGCCAGCAGCGGGACTAGCGGGGCTTACAATGAGCAGTTCTTC. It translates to CASSGTSGAYNEQFF.

Here the CDR3 reads CASSAFLTSRSSYNEQFF. The CDR3 DNA reads TGTGCCAGCAGCGCATTTTTGACTAGCCGGAGCTCCTACAATGAGCAGTTCTTC. J is TRBJ2-1 and V is TRBV9; TRBD2 matches 7 bases. V gave up 3 bases and J gave up 0 bases; unmatched junction bases: 12. Germline CDR1 reads SGDLS; CDR2 reads YYNGEE. The CDR3 totals 18 residues.

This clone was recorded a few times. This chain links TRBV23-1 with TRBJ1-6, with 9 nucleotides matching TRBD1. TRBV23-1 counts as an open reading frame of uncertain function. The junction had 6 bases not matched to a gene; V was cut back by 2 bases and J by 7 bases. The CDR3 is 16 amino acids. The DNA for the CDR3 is TGCGCCAGCAGTCAAAACAGGGGGCGCGGAAATTCACCCCTCCACTTT. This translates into CASSQNRGRGNSPLHF.

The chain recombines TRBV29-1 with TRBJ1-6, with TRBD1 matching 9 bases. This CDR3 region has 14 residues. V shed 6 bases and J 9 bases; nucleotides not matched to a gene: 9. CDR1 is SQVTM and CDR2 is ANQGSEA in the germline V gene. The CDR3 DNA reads TGCAGCGTGGGAGACTCGGGACAGGGTTCACCCCTCCACTTT. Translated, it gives CSVGDSGQGSPLHF.

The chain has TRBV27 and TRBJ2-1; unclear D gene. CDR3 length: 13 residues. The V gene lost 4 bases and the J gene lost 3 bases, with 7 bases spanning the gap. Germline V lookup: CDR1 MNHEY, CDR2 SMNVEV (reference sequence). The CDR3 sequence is CASSSVLYNEQFF. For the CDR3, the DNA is TGTGCCAGCAGTTCCGTCCTCTACAATGAGCAGTTCTTC.

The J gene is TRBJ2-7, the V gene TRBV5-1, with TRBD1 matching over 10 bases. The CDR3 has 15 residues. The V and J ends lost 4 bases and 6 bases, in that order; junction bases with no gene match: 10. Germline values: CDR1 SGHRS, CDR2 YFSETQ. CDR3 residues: CASSPWGQGFSEQYF. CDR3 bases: TGCGCCAGCAGCCCTTGGGGACAGGGGTTCTCCGAGCAGTACTTC.

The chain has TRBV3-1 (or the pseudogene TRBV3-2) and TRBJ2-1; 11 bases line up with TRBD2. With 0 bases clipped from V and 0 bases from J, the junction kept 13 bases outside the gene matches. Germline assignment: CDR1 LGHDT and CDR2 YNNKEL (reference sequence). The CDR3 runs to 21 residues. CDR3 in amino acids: CASSQDLLGTSGLSSYNEQFF. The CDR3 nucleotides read TGTGCCAGCAGCCAAGACCTTTTGGGGACTAGCGGATTGAGCTCCTACAATGAGCAGTTCTTC.

This chain's CDR3 is CASSLEASSGANVLTF. The CDR3 DNA is TGTGCCAGCAGCTTAGAAGCAAGCTCTGGGGCCAACGTCCTGACTTTC. The chain uses TRBV7-2 and TRBJ2-6; D unresolved. Trimming took off 1 base at V and 0 bases at J, with 7 bases between the two ends. The CDR3 spans 16 residues. Looked up from germline, CDR1 is SGHTA and CDR2 is FQGNSA.

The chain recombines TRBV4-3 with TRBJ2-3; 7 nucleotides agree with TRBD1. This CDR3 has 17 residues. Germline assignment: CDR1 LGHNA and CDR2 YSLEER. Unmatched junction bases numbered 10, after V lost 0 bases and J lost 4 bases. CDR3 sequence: CASSQDHRDRGADTQYF. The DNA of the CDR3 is TGCGCCAGCAGCCAAGATCACCGGGACAGAGGGGCAGATACGCAGTATTTT.

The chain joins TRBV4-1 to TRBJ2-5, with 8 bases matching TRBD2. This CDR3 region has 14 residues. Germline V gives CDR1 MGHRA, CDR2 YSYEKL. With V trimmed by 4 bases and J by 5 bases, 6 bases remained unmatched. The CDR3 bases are TGCGCCAGCAGCCCAGCGGGAGAGCCTGAGACCCAGTACTTC. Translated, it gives CASSPAGEPETQYF.

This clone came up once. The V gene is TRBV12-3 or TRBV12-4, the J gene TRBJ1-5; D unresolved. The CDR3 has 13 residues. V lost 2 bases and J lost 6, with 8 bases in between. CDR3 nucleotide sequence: TGTGCCAGCAGTTTAACGACGGGTCAGCCCCAGCATTTT. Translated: CASSLTTGQPQHF.

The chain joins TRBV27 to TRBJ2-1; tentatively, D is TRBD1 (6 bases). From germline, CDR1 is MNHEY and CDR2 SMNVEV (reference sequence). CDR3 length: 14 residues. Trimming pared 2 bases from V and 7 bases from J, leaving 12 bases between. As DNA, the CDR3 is TGTGCCAGCAGTTTAGGGGGCGTGTGGAATGAGCAGTTCTTC. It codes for CASSLGGVWNEQFF.

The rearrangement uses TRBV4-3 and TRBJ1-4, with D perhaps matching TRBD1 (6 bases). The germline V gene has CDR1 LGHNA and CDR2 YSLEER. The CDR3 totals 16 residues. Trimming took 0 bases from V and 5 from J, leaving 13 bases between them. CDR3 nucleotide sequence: TGCGCCAGCAGCCAAGATGGGCCAGGGGAGAATGAAAAACTGTTTTTT. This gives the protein CASSQDGPGENEKLFF.

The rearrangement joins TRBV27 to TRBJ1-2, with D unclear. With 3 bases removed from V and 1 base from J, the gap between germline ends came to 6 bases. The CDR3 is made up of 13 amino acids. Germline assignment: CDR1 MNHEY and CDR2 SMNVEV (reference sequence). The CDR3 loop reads CASSFGLNYGYTF. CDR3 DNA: TGTGCCAGCAGTTTTGGACTTAACTATGGCTACACCTTC.

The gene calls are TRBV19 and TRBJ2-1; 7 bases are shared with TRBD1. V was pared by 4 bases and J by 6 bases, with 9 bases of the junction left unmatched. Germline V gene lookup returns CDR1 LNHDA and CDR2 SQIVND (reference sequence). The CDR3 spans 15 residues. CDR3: CASSTPRQGSNEQFF. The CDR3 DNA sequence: TGTGCCAGTAGTACCCCCCGACAGGGCTCCAATGAGCAGTTCTTC.

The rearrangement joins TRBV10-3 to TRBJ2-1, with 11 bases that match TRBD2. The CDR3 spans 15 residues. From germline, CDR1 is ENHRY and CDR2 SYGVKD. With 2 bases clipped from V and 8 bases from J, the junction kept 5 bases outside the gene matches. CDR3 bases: TGTGCCATCAGTGAGACTAGCGGGAGTGCTGATGAGCAGTTCTTC. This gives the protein CAISETSGSADEQFF.

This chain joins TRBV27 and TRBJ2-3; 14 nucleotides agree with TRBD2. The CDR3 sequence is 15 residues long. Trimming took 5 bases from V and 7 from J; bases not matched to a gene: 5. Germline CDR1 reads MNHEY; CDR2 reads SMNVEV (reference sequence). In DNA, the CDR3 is TGTGCCAGCAGTACTGGACTAGCGGGAGGAAATACGCAGTATTTT. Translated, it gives CASSTGLAGGNTQYF.